The clone carrying this TCR beta chain came up many times. The data derive from a study of T-cell memory formation after mild COVID-19. Using its own MiXCR run on the 5' RACE reads, TCRdb lists one record per CDR3 protein. The data show 92,000 or so distinct CDR3 sequences, around an eighth seen once. CDR1 is SGHRS and CDR2 is YFSETQ in the germline V gene. The V segment lost 4 bases and the J segment 4 bases; nucleotides outside the gene matches: 6. The CDR3 contains 14 residues. The chain carries TRBV5-1 and TRBJ2-7, with TRBD1 identical over 9 bases. The sequence came from an adult woman who had mild COVID-19 (a few samples of this study predate the infection). Cell type and time point are not known. Sequencing was performed on PBMCs or a T cell subset sorted from them (not recorded which). CDR3 DNA: TGCGCCAGCAGCCCCCGGGACAGGGTTTACGAGCAGTACTTC. This codes for CASSPRDRVYEQYF.